This T cell receptor beta chain was identified in a study of immune evolution from preneoplasia to lung adenocarcinoma. A few counts support this clone. Antigen unknown. Whole-study results and caveats: Top clone frequencies peaked in normal lung, apparently declining through invasive adenocarcinoma. Later-stage lesions seemingly showed higher T cell density and diversity than normal lung.

CDR3 length equals 14 residues. V was clipped by 3 bases and J by 3 bases, with 11 bases between them. CDR1 and CDR2 (germline): MDHEN, SYDVKM. Clones were read by immunoSEQ multiplex PCR, and TCRdb kept only the in-frame ones, dropping some. The sample holds fewer than 11,000 clones, around 82% seen once. Patient tissue came from resections in Japan or China, 2014–2017. This receptor was identified in a person aged 65 to 79 with lung adenocarcinoma. The rearrangement joins TRBV28 to TRBJ1-1; D gene unclear. The sequenced sample consisted of FFPE minimally invasive lung adenocarcinoma tissue. CDR3 DNA sequence: TGTGCCAGCAGTTTTGTCGGGGAGTACACTGAAGCTTTCTTT. Translation gives CASSFVGEYTEAFF.